This record concerns one TCR delta chain sequence. Its antigen target is currently unknown. A much larger clone differs from this one at a single base, so this may be a read error. Library method: multiplex PCR. Genomic DNA was amplified with a 32-plex assay using primers for all 8 TRDV and 4 TRDJ genes covering the CDR3. A 12-nucleotide UMI was attached over about 3 barcoding PCR cycles, and a second PCR was then run with Illumina adapter primers. AMPure XP beads were used to purify the libraries, and library quality was checked on a Fragment Analyzer using the HS NGS Fragment kit. Sequencing used an Illumina MiniSeq mid-output kit with around 21% PhiX and 150 cycles of paired-end reads. As for the original processing: MIGEC version 1.2.9 was used to process the reads, grouping reads by UMI and building error-corrected consensus sequences. Post-processing used modified VDJtools version 1.2.1 scripts and the tcR R package. With CATT, TCRdb called clones again from the public reads; duplicate DNA rows were later joined. Clone size and V and J calls follow TCRdb, not the original study. A total of 5,000 or so delta-chain clones appear in this sample, roughly 12% of them only once. The ten largest make up 52% of the sample.

The CDR3 contains 15 residues, cysteine and phenylalanine counted. The sequence is cut down to CDR3 DNA, 45 bases in frame from base 1. Trimming leaves V shorter by 3 bases and J shorter by 3 bases, with the junction holding 9 bases beyond the gene matches. Via the germline V gene, CDR1 is GEAIGNYY and CDR2 EKD. This entry belongs to a study of DNA immune sequencing with unique molecular identifiers (dated by TCRdb to about 2020). General notes on the study: Immunomagnetic cell separation was used to enrich gammadelta T cells from buffy coats, and the genomic DNA of the enriched gammadelta T cells was then sequenced. For the enriched versus non-enriched comparison, roughly 98 ng enriched gammadelta T-cell DNA and 1 ug non-enriched PBMC DNA were sequenced. Validation of the sequencing method was done both on synthetic reference molecules and on blood samples taken from healthy individuals. The study developed and validated an ultrasensitive DNA-based TRD repertoire sequencing method using PCR-introduced unique molecular identifiers. Fluorescence-activated cell sorting was used to enrich gammadelta T cells from PBMC of around nine healthy individuals. Donors were healthy individuals, with ten donors profiled from sorted peripheral blood gammadelta T cells. The full study reports these points: The primer-based approach cannot detect novel TRD sequences that are not targeted by the primers. Among clonotypes in healthy donors, the most frequent TRD rearrangement was TRDV2 paired with TRDJ1. TRD repertoire diversity varied between healthy donors, with several donors highly oligoclonal where top 5 clonotypes exceeded half of productive molecules.

This receptor chain uses TRDV2 and TRDJ1; 7 bases in between match TRDD3. The sequencing input was gamma-delta T cells enriched from blood buffy coat, or unenriched PBMCs (not recorded which). The source of this sequence is a human donor in good health. Here is the DNA: TGTGCCTGTGACGTACTGGAGGATACGGCCGATAAACTCATCTTT. Its protein product is CACDVLEDTADKLIF.